This T cell receptor (beta chain) was found in a study of technical replicates of blood from a few donors. Only in-frame clones appear in the TCRdb table, and some are missing; sequencing was by immunoSEQ multiplex PCR. The sample carries around 60,000 clones, almost 95% recorded once. Sequencing input: PBMCs. The sequence was obtained from a human donor in good health. Some clones in this sample may be carry-over from other donors' samples.

CDR3 loop: CASAELSRYNEQFF. The CDR3 DNA sequence: TGTGCCAGCGCCGAGTTGTCGCGCTACAATGAGCAGTTCTTC. The chain recombines TRBV27 with TRBJ2-1, with D hard to call. CDR3 size: 14 residues. From germline, CDR1 is MNHEY and CDR2 SMNVEV (reference sequence). V was trimmed by 8 bases and J by 3 bases, leaving 14 bases between them.